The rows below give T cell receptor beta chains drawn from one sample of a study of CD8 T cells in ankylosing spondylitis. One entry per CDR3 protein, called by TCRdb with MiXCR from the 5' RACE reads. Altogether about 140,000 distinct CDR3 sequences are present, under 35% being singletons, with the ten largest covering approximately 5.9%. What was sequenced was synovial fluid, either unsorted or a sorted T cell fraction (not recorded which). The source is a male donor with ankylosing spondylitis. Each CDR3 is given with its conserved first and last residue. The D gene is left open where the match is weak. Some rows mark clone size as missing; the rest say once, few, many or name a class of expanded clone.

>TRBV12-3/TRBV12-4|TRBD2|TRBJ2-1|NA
CASRSSGSGYNEQFF
TGTGCCAGCAGATCTAGCGGGAGTGGGTACAATGAGCAGTTCTTC
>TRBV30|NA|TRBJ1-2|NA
CAWSKISRFNYGYTF
TGTGCCTGGAGTAAGATTTCCAGGTTTAACTATGGCTACACCTTC
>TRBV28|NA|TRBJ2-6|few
CASSGSGHGLSGANVLTF
TGTGCCAGCAGCGGGTCGGGGCACGGCTTGTCTGGGGCCAACGTCCTGACTTTC
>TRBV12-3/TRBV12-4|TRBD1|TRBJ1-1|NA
CASSGTADTEAFF
TGTGCCAGCAGTGGGACAGCGGACACTGAAGCTTTCTTT
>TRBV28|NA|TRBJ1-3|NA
CASSSPGQGNTIYF
TGTGCCAGCAGTTCCCCGGGACAAGGAAACACCATATATTTT
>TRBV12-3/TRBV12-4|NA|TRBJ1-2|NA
CASSLKTLYGYTF
TGTGCCAGCAGTTTGAAGACACTCTATGGCTACACCTTC
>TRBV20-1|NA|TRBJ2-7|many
CSARVSGYEQYF
TGCAGTGCTAGGGTTAGCGGTTACGAGCAGTACTTC
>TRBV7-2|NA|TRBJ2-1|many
CASSFQGRYNEQFF
TGTGCCAGCAGCTTCCAGGGCCGGTACAATGAGCAGTTCTTC
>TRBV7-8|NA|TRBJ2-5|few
CASSRSVGAGETQYF
TGTGCCAGCAGCCGCAGTGTGGGGGCGGGGGAGACCCAGTACTTC
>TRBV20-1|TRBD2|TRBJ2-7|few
CSATQTSGTPTYEQYF
TGCAGTGCCACACAGACTAGCGGGACCCCGACCTACGAGCAGTACTTC
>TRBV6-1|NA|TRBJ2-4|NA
CASSRTIVVLAKNIQYF
TGTGCCAGCAGCCGCACTATAGTGGTCCTGGCCAAAAACATTCAGTACTTC
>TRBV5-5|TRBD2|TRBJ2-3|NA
CASSGPGTSGRTDTQYF
TGTGCCAGCAGCGGCCCCGGGACTAGCGGGAGGACAGATACGCAGTATTTT
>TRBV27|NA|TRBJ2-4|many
CASSLSGGLAKNIQYF
TGTGCCAGCAGTTTATCAGGGGGACTAGCCAAAAACATTCAGTACTTC
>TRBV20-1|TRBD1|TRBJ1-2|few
CSALTGTGYRYTF
TGCAGTGCTCTTACCGGGACAGGGTACCGCTACACCTTC
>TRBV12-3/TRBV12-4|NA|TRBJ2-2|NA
CASSLDAVTNTGELFF
TGTGCCAGCAGTTTAGACGCTGTAACCAACACCGGGGAGCTGTTTTTT
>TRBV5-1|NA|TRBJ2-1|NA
CASSLGPTYNEQFF
TGCGCCAGCAGCTTGGGGCCTACCTACAATGAGCAGTTCTTC
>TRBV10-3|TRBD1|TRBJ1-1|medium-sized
CAISVQGANTEAFF
TGTGCCATCAGTGTTCAGGGGGCGAACACTGAAGCTTTCTTT
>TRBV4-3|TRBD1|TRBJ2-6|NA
CASSPTGAAGGANVLTF
TGCGCCAGCAGCCCGACAGGGGCCGCTGGAGGGGCCAACGTCCTGACTTTC
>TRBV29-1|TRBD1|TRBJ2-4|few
CSVSRDRERKNIQYF
TGCAGCGTTTCACGGGACAGGGAGAGGAAAAACATTCAGTACTTC
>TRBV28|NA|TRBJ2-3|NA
CASSPLDSFLTDTQYF
TGTGCCAGCAGTCCTCTGGACAGTTTTCTCACAGATACGCAGTATTTT
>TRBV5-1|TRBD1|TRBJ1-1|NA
CASIDDRGGTEAFF
TGCGCCAGCATCGATGACAGGGGTGGCACTGAAGCTTTCTTT
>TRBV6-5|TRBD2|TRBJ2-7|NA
CASSYKGYPAGYYEQYF
TGTGCCAGCAGTTACAAAGGTTACCCAGCGGGGTACTACGAGCAGTACTTC
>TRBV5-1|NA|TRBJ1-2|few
CASSLVGRANYGYTF
TGCGCCAGCAGCTTGGTAGGCAGGGCTAACTATGGCTACACCTTC
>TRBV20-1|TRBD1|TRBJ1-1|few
CSAHRTGNTEAFF
TGCAGTGCTCATCGGACAGGAAACACTGAAGCTTTCTTT
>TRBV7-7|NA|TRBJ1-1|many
CASSRTVNTEAFF
TGTGCTAGCAGCCGGACGGTGAACACTGAAGCTTTCTTT
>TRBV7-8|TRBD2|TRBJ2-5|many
CASSLVLQTSGETQYF
TGTGCCAGCAGCTTAGTACTACAAACTAGCGGGGAGACCCAGTACTTC
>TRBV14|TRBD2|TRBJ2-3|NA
CASSQSRGGSTDTQYF
TGTGCCAGCAGCCAATCGCGCGGGGGAAGCACAGATACGCAGTATTTT
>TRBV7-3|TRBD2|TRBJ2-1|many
CASSRKGTSASSYNEQFF
TGTGCCAGCAGCCGTAAAGGGACTAGCGCTAGCTCCTACAATGAGCAGTTCTTC
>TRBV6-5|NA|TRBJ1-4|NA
CASSYEGGGVEKLFF
TGTGCCAGCAGTTACGAGGGTGGTGGGGTTGAAAAACTGTTTTTT
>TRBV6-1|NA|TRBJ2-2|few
CASNRPDSGELFF
TGTGCCAGCAACCGACCCGATTCCGGGGAGCTGTTTTTT
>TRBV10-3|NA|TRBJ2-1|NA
CATSAAGYNEQFF
TGTGCCACATCTGCAGCGGGCTACAATGAGCAGTTCTTC
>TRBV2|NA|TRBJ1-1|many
CASSGSGTEAFF
TGTGCCAGCAGTGGATCCGGGACTGAAGCTTTCTTT
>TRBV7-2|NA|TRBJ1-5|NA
CASSLGSGEPQHF
TGTGCCAGCAGCTTAGGATCGGGCGAGCCCCAGCATTTT